Shown below are 29 T cell receptor beta chains from a single sample sequenced in a study of cytomegalovirus exposure and HLA in healthy donors (dated by TCRdb to the late 2010s). Libraries were constructed by the immunoSEQ multiplex PCR assay. TCRdb provides this immuneACCESS table in a form limited to in-frame rearrangements. Some clones are lacking; in checked studies, under half of them reflect an unresolved V gene, and why the rest are absent is not known. The sample table lists about 98,000 clones, about 83% of them with a count of one. More than 3% of the sample rests with the top ten. The sample consisted of PBMCs. The receptors shown here come from a woman in her 30s in good health and CMV-seronegative.

The V call is TRBV6-5, the J call TRBJ1-2, with TRBD1 matching over 7 bases. The CDR3 extends over 13 amino acids. Trimming took 7 bases from V and 4 from J; bases not matched to a gene: 6. The germline CDR1 and CDR2 sequences are MNHEY and SVGAGI. In DNA, the CDR3 is TGTGCCAGCACCCGGACAGGCCCCTATGGCTACACCTTC. Its protein is CASTRTGPYGYTF.

In its sample, this clone was seen once. The J gene is TRBJ2-2, the V gene TRBV14; the match to TRBD2 covers 7 bases. CDR1 SGHDN and CDR2 FVKESK come from the germline V gene. There are 15 residues in the CDR3. The junction had 7 bases not matched to a gene; V was cut back by 7 bases and J by 2 bases. CDR3 in amino acids: CASTREAANTGELFF. For the CDR3, the DNA is TGTGCCAGCACCCGGGAGGCAGCTAACACCGGGGAGCTGTTTTTT.

The CDR3 spells CASNGGSQRDTEAFF. CDR3 DNA: TGTGCCAGTAATGGTGGGTCTCAGCGGGACACTGAAGCTTTCTTT. The rearrangement links TRBV19 to TRBJ1-1, with unresolved D. The germline V gene has CDR1 LNHDA and CDR2 SQIVND (reference sequence). V lost 7 bases to trimming and J lost 3 bases, with 18 bases between them. The length of the CDR3 is 15 residues.

V gene TRBV6-5 combines with J gene TRBJ1-5, with a tentative D call TRBD1 (5 bases). The length of the CDR3 is 16 residues. Germline-derived CDR1 and CDR2 are MNHEY and SVGAGI. Trimming stripped 2 bases from V and 4 bases from J, with 15 bases between. The CDR3 protein is CASSYLGPTSNQPQHF. The CDR3 DNA reads TGTGCCAGCAGTTACCTGGGGCCTACGAGTAATCAGCCCCAGCATTTT.

The chain recombines TRBV6-6 with TRBJ1-6, with D possibly being TRBD1 (5 bases). CDR1 and CDR2 (germline): MNHNY, SVGAGI (reference sequence). CDR3 size: 13 residues. The V and J ends lost 6 bases and 5 bases respectively, with 8 bases between them. The CDR3 reads CASRQADNSPLHF. For the CDR3, the DNA is TGTGCCAGCAGACAGGCGGATAATTCACCCCTCCACTTT.

V and J are TRBV4-1 and TRBJ2-7, with a weak D call TRBD1 (5 bases). Trimming removed 1 base from V and 5 bases from J, with 12 bases in between. CDR3 length equals 14 residues. The germline gives CDR1 MGHRA, CDR2 YSYEKL. DNA for the CDR3: TGCGCCAGCAGCCAAGCACAGGCCTCGGACGAGCAGTACTTC. Encoded protein: CASSQAQASDEQYF.

The chain joins TRBV5-6 to TRBJ1-1; TRBD1 is a possible D gene (5 bases). The CDR3 sequence is 13 residues long. The V gene's germline CDR1 is SGHDT and CDR2 YYEEEE. Trimming removed 4 bases from V and 8 bases from J, with 15 bases in between. CDR3 in amino acids: CASSRLGEAEAFF. CDR3 bases: TGTGCCAGCAGCCGCCTGGGGGAGGCCGAAGCTTTCTTT.

The gene calls are TRBV7-3 and TRBJ2-1; 7 nucleotides line up with TRBD2. The J segment lost 5 bases and the V segment lost 3 bases, leaving 10 bases of the junction unmatched. The germline V gene encodes CDR1 SGHTA and CDR2 FQGTGA. The CDR3 has 16 residues. This chain's CDR3 is CASSFLPGLQNNEQFF. The CDR3 coding sequence is TGTGCCAGCAGCTTCCTACCGGGACTACAAAACAATGAGCAGTTCTTC.

V and J are TRBV28 and TRBJ1-4; 7 positions agree with TRBD1. The CDR3 has 18 residues. V gave up 5 bases and J gave up 6 bases; unmatched junction bases: 18. From germline, CDR1 is MDHEN and CDR2 SYDVKM. CDR3 region: CASSPPRQGIQGHEKLFF. The CDR3 DNA reads TGTGCCAGCAGTCCCCCCCGGCAGGGGATACAGGGGCATGAAAAACTGTTTTTT.

This clone was recorded once. J is TRBJ1-1 and V is TRBV4-1; 7 bases agree with TRBD1. Germline CDR1 is MGHRA and CDR2 is YSYEKL. The V and J ends lost 4 bases and 7 bases, in that order; junction bases with no gene match: 12. The CDR3 has 15 amino acids. In nucleotides, the CDR3 is TGCGCCAGCAGCCGAGTGAGAGAGGGGGCTTTTGAAGCTTTCTTT. Translating it yields CASSRVREGAFEAFF.

The V gene is TRBV5-1, the J gene TRBJ2-7, with 15 positions matching TRBD2. Germline CDR1 and CDR2: SGHRS and YFSETQ. CDR3 length equals 18 residues. V trimming: 2 bases; J trimming: 2 bases; junction bases outside the gene matches: 8. CDR3 amino acids: CASSFGTSGRLQTYEQYF. CDR3 DNA sequence: TGCGCCAGCAGCTTCGGGACTAGCGGGAGGCTCCAAACCTACGAGCAGTACTTC.

The chain recombines TRBV27 with TRBJ2-5; perhaps TRBD2 as D (6 bases). Germline CDR1 MNHEY, CDR2 SMNVEV (reference sequence). V was clipped by 2 bases and J by 5 bases, with 12 bases between them. The CDR3 runs to 14 residues. The CDR3 DNA reads TGTGCCAGCAGTTTAGGAGGCGGAGGGGAGACCCAGTACTTC. This encodes CASSLGGGGETQYF.

The J gene is TRBJ2-5, the V gene TRBV2, with D hard to call. CDR1 is SNHLY and CDR2 is FYNNEI in the germline V gene. Trimming removed 2 bases at V and 6 bases at J, with 7 bases between. The CDR3 length is 12 residues. The CDR3, as DNA: TGTGCCAGCAGTGAAATGCGTAAGACCCAGTACTTC. It translates to CASSEMRKTQYF.

This rearrangement joins TRBV14 to TRBJ1-6, with a weak D call TRBD1 (5 bases). The CDR3 runs to 13 residues. Germline CDR1 SGHDN, CDR2 FVKESK. Trimming pared 6 bases from V and 8 bases from J, leaving 11 bases between. The CDR3 DNA reads TGTGCCAGCAGATTTCAGGGCGATTCACCCCTCCACTTT. Translation gives CASRFQGDSPLHF.

The CDR3 is CASNERTTNEKLFF. The CDR3 DNA reads TGTGCCAGCAACGAGAGGACAACTAATGAAAAACTGTTTTTT. The genes are TRBV2 and TRBJ1-4; D not certain. The CDR3 length is 14 residues. Germline V gives CDR1 SNHLY, CDR2 FYNNEI. The V gene lost 7 bases and the J gene lost 0 bases, with 9 bases spanning the gap.

This chain connects TRBV15 to TRBJ2-5, with 7 bases that match TRBD1. V lost 3 bases and J lost 3; bases outside the gene matches: 7. Per the germline V gene, CDR1 is LNHNV and CDR2 is YYDKDF (reference sequence). The CDR3 is made up of 15 amino acids. CDR3 amino acids: CATSSRSGQEETQYF. The CDR3 DNA reads TGTGCCACCAGCAGTCGGAGTGGACAGGAAGAGACCCAGTACTTC.

This clone was seen once. This rearrangement joins TRBV9 to TRBJ1-1, with TRBD1 as a possible D gene (6 bases). CDR3 length: 15 amino acids. V gave up 5 bases and J gave up 1 base, with 15 bases separating them. Germline V gene sequence: CDR1 SGDLS, CDR2 YYNGEE. The chain's CDR3 is CASRRSGAENTEAFF. The CDR3 region has the DNA TGTGCCAGCAGGCGGTCAGGGGCGGAGAACACTGAAGCTTTCTTT.

V and J are TRBV10-1 and TRBJ2-1; a weak D match, TRBD2 (5 bases). Trimming pared 5 bases from V and 7 bases from J, leaving 12 bases between. This CDR3 spans 13 amino acids. Germline loops: CDR1 WNHNN, CDR2 SYGVQD (reference sequence). CDR3: CASSLPPGNEQFF. The CDR3 coding sequence is TGCGCCAGCAGTCTGCCCCCGGGGAATGAGCAGTTCTTC.

The chain carries TRBV19 and TRBJ2-2; 10 nucleotides agree with TRBD2. Germline V gene sequence: CDR1 LNHDA, CDR2 SQIVND (reference sequence). V trimming: 5 bases; J trimming: 4 bases; junction bases outside the gene matches: 4. The CDR3 is 15 amino acids. The CDR3 loop reads CASSGLAASTGELFF. The CDR3 nucleotides are TGTGCCAGTAGTGGACTAGCGGCTTCCACCGGGGAGCTGTTTTTT.

This sequence joins TRBV6-6 and TRBJ1-1, with D unresolved. Germline values: CDR1 MNHNY, CDR2 SVGAGI (reference sequence). Trimming left V 0 bases short and J 10 bases short, with 12 bases between. The CDR3 is 13 residues long. The CDR3 DNA reads TGTGCCAGCAGTTACTCGAGTTATGAAAGAGCTTTCTTT. Its protein product is CASSYSSYERAFF.

V is TRBV19 and J is TRBJ2-7, with 7 bases matching TRBD2. In germline, CDR1 is LNHDA, CDR2 SQIVND (reference sequence). Trimming cost V 6 bases and J 2 bases; bases outside gene matches: 7. This CDR3 is built from 14 residues. CDR3 sequence reads: CASRKAGLPYEQYF. The CDR3 coding sequence is TGTGCCAGTAGAAAAGCGGGACTTCCCTACGAGCAGTACTTC.

The rearrangement joins TRBV7-6 to TRBJ1-3, with D maybe TRBD1 (5 bases). The V gene's germline CDR1 is SGHVS and CDR2 FNYEAQ. The CDR3 is made up of 14 amino acids. Trimming shortened V by 5 bases and J by 2 bases, and 10 bases separated the two germline ends. The CDR3: CASSPATAGNTIYF. The CDR3 DNA follows: TGTGCCAGCAGCCCCGCGACAGCTGGAAACACCATATATTTT.

This sequence joins TRBV6-1 and TRBJ1-1; 7 positions match TRBD1. Trimming cost V 4 bases and J 8 bases; bases outside gene matches: 7. This CDR3 has 13 residues. Germline V gene lookup returns CDR1 MNHNS and CDR2 SASEGT. CDR3 coding DNA: TGTGCCAGCAGTGGTGTGGGACAGAGAGAAGCTTTCTTT. Amino acid sequence: CASSGVGQREAFF.

The chain has TRBV5-1 and TRBJ2-4, with 7 bases identical to TRBD1. Germline V gene data show CDR1 as SGHRS and CDR2 as YFSETQ. This CDR3 contains 17 residues. The J segment lost 0 bases and the V segment lost 2 bases, leaving 8 bases of the junction unmatched. The CDR3: CASSLGTDLLAKNIQYF. For the CDR3, the DNA is TGCGCCAGCAGCTTAGGGACAGATCTTCTAGCCAAAAACATTCAGTACTTC.

The V call is TRBV5-1, the J call TRBJ2-7; TRBD1 matches 9 bases. V was pared by 7 bases and J by 7 bases, with 3 bases of the junction left unmatched. The CDR3 totals 11 residues. Germline V gene lookup returns CDR1 SGHRS and CDR2 YFSETQ. CDR3 residues: CASGTGPEQYF. The CDR3 DNA follows: TGCGCCAGCGGGACAGGGCCAGAGCAGTACTTC.

The V and J genes are TRBV5-1 and TRBJ1-1, with a possible D match to TRBD1 (6 bases). Deletions cut 5 bases from V and 3 bases from J, with 14 bases between. Germline lookup yields CDR1 SGHRS and CDR2 YFSETQ. The CDR3 extends over 14 amino acids. Here the CDR3 reads CASSPGAPYTEAFF. The DNA for the CDR3 is TGCGCCAGCAGTCCAGGGGCTCCATACACTGAAGCTTTCTTT.

V gene TRBV28 combines with J gene TRBJ1-2; TRBD1 matches at 12 bases. With V trimmed by 5 bases and J by 4 bases, 5 bases remained unmatched. CDR1 is MDHEN, CDR2 SYDVKM, per germline. The CDR3 is 15 amino acids. The CDR3 bases are TGTGCCAGCAGTCCGGGACAGGGGGCCCGCTATGGCTACACCTTC. This codes for CASSPGQGARYGYTF.

The V call is TRBV28, the J call TRBJ1-5, with unresolved D. V was pared by 5 bases and J by 4 bases, with 15 bases between. The CDR3 runs 15 residues. Looked up from germline, CDR1 is MDHEN and CDR2 is SYDVKM. This chain's CDR3 is CASSQRLGPNQPQHF. The CDR3 DNA reads as TGTGCCAGCAGTCAGCGACTGGGTCCTAATCAGCCCCAGCATTTT.

This chain joins TRBV18 and TRBJ2-5, with D possibly being TRBD1 (6 bases). The CDR3 runs 16 residues. V was clipped by 3 bases and J by 1 base, with 15 bases between them. The germline V gene has CDR1 KGHSH and CDR2 LQKENI. This chain's CDR3 is CASSPSTGTSQETQYF. CDR3 DNA sequence: TGTGCCAGCTCACCCTCTACCGGGACATCCCAAGAGACCCAGTACTTC. The whole variable domain, filled in from reference TRBV18 and TRBJ2-5, reads NAGVMQNPRHLVRRRGQEARLRCSPMKGHSHVYWYRQLPEEGLKFMVYLQKENIIDESGMPKERFSAEFPKEGPSILRIQQVVRGDSAAYFCASSPSTGTSQETQYFGPGTRLLVL.